This T cell receptor (beta chain) was recovered during a study of blood T cell repertoires in COVID-19 (dated by TCRdb to the early 2020s). Broadly, across the study: Samples from collaborators originated in the United States, Italy and Spain and spanned both the acute and convalescent phases of COVID-19. The prospective study material was composed of cDNA or gDNA derived from T cells, B-cell-depleted T cells, or PBMCs. Deeply sampled blood TCRbeta repertoires from subjects exposed to, actively infected with, or recovered from COVID-19 were included in the dataset. The repertoires were released in a freely available public database meant as a resource for research on the immune response to SARS-CoV-2. Samples came from the ongoing ImmuneRACE study (first 160 participants) plus 1,254 subjects from 6 global collaborators. A de-identified subject ID, COVID-19 status, age in years and sex were almost always included in the sample metadata. Where HLA class I and class II types were available, the types were taken from metadata supplied by the sample provider, not from assay-based typing.

The CDR3 sequence holds 17 residues, the cysteine and phenylalanine included. Solely the CDR3 DNA is kept, with 51 bases framed from the first base. The germline V gene (reference sequence) specifies LGHDT as CDR1 and YNNKEL as CDR2. V lost 3 bases and J lost 8 bases, and the count of bases not matched to a germline gene is 15. About this clone: What antigen it recognizes has not been identified. Base-call qualities are not available, and no considerably larger clone is one nucleotide away.

The collaborating institutions used their own protocols to collect whole blood in K2EDTA tubes. For TCRbeta analysis, collaborator samples were shipped as frozen whole blood, as isolated PBMCs, or as DNA extracted from either sample type. The immunoSEQ Assay, a bias-controlled multiplex PCR, was used to amplify TCRbeta CDR3 regions from genomic DNA. The original pipeline was this. Nucleated cell counts per sample were estimated from amplification of reference gene primers within the assay. To quantify the absolute abundance of each unique TCRbeta CDR3 rearrangement, sequence reads were collapsed and filtered. Productive Simpson clonality was computed per sample as the square root of Simpson's diversity index over productive rearrangements. The immuneACCESS repertoire file appears here via TCRdb, limited to in-frame rearrangements. These files lack a portion of the clones; in checked studies, under half of the deficit traces to unresolved V genes, and the cause of the others is not known. That table furnishes V, J and clone size, whereas the DNA furnished D and trimming. The sample table holds 110,000 or so clones, of which more than 75% were seen once. The leading ten clones occupy around 8.5% of the sample.

General study outcomes and caveats: Clinical and demographic metadata were provided uncurated, with the amount varying by source and participant.

The sequence links TRBV3-1 (or the pseudogene TRBV3-2) to TRBJ2-1; 8 middle bases align to TRBD2. The clonotype originates from a woman in her thirties or forties with acute or convalescent COVID-19. Material for sequencing was peripheral blood. The CDR3: CASSHPSLAGRVDEQFF. Here is the DNA: TGTGCCAGCAGCCACCCAAGTCTAGCGGGCCGAGTAGATGAGCAGTTCTTC.